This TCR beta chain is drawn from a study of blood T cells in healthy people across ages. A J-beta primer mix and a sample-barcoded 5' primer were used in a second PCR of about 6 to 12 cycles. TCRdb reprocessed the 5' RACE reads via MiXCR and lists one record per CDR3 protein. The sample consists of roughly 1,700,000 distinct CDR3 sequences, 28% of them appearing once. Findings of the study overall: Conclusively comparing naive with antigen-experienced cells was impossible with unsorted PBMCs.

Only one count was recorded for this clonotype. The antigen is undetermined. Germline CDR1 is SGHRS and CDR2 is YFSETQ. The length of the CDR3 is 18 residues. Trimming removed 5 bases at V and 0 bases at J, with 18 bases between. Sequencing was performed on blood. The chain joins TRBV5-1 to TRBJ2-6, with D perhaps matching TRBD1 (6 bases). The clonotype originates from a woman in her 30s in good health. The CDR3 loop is CASRPSGTPSSGANVLTF. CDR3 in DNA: TGCGCCAGCAGACCCTCCGGGACACCGAGCTCTGGGGCCAACGTCCTGACTTTC.